The 10 T cell receptor beta chains below come from one sample, sequenced in a study of blood T cell repertoires in COVID-19. Clones were sequenced by immunoSEQ multiplex PCR, and TCRdb holds only the in-frame ones, with some missing. This sample has about 370,000 clones, with 87% found just once. Input material: peripheral blood. All receptors derive from a woman aged 25-40 years with COVID-19, enrolled during active disease.

J is TRBJ2-1 and V is TRBV12-3 or TRBV12-4, with a possible D match to TRBD1 (5 bases). Trimming took 7 bases from V and 4 from J, leaving 11 bases between them. The CDR3 covers 13 residues. CDR3 in amino acids: CASTLPGYNEQFF. The CDR3 nucleotides are TGTGCCAGCACCCTCCCAGGGTACAATGAGCAGTTCTTC.

The V and J genes are TRBV7-9 and TRBJ2-7, with 8 bases fitting TRBD2. Per the germline V gene, CDR1 is SEHNR and CDR2 is FQNEAQ (reference sequence). This CDR3 comprises 15 residues. Germline trimming cut 8 bases from V and 0 bases from J; bases unmatched to any gene: 9. The CDR3 sequence: CASEGEAGVSYEQYF. In nucleotides, the CDR3 is TGTGCCAGCGAGGGGGAAGCGGGAGTCTCCTACGAGCAGTACTTC.

This clone was recorded a few times. The chain uses TRBV2 and TRBJ1-4; the D gene is possibly TRBD1 (5 bases). Trimming shortened V by 5 bases and J by 14 bases, and 18 bases separated the two germline ends. The CDR3 extends over 13 amino acids. Germline CDR1 and CDR2: SNHLY and FYNNEI. The CDR3 DNA reads as TGTGCCAGCAGTCAACTGGGGGGAGACACCCTGTTTTTT. The encoded protein is CASSQLGGDTLFF.

The DNA for the CDR3 is TGTGCCAGCACCCTAAGGGACAGGGGGGGTTATGGCTACACCTTC. Protein product: CASTLRDRGGYGYTF. This rearrangement joins TRBV28 to TRBJ1-2; TRBD1 aligns across 11 bases. Germline V gives CDR1 MDHEN, CDR2 SYDVKM. V was pared by 7 bases and J by 5 bases, with 9 bases of the junction left unmatched. This CDR3 is built from 15 residues.

V gene TRBV28 combines with J gene TRBJ1-2; D possibly corresponds to TRBD1 (5 bases). Germline lookup yields CDR1 MDHEN and CDR2 SYDVKM. The CDR3 loop spans 14 amino acids. V was trimmed by 6 bases and J by 4 bases, leaving 15 bases between them. The CDR3 DNA reads as TGTGCCAGCAGACTTCCAGGGAAAACCTATGGCTACACCTTC. It encodes CASRLPGKTYGYTF.

The chain couples TRBV4-3 to TRBJ1-6; TRBD1 aligns across 9 bases. Germline loops: CDR1 LGHNA, CDR2 YSLEER. The ends lost 0 bases at V and 8 bases at J; junction bases unmatched: 5. The CDR3 has 16 amino acids. The CDR3 DNA sequence: TGCGCCAGCAGCCAAGATTGGGGACAGGGTCATTCACCCCTCCACTTT. It yields the protein CASSQDWGQGHSPLHF.

V gene TRBV7-9 combines with J gene TRBJ2-1; D is perhaps TRBD2 (5 bases). CDR1 and CDR2 (germline): SEHNR, FQNEAQ (reference sequence). Trimming took 3 bases from V and 4 from J, leaving 16 bases between them. There are 16 residues in the CDR3. CDR3 region: CASSLGWTRQYNEQFF. Here the CDR3 DNA reads TGTGCCAGCAGCTTGGGCTGGACTCGCCAATACAATGAGCAGTTCTTC.

V usage is TRBV6-4 and J usage is TRBJ2-5; a possible D gene is TRBD2 (6 bases). The CDR3 has 14 amino acids. Germline V gene sequence: CDR1 MRHNA, CDR2 SNTAGT. V shed 8 bases and J shed 5 bases, with 18 bases lying between them. Here the CDR3 DNA reads TGTGCCAGCCGCAACCGTGGGCGGGGTGAGACCCAGTACTTC. It specifies CASRNRGRGETQYF.

V is TRBV19 and J is TRBJ1-2, with D possibly TRBD1 on 5 matching bases. The V and J ends lost 7 bases and 0 bases respectively, with 9 bases between them. Germline CDR1 LNHDA, CDR2 SQIVND (reference sequence). The CDR3 sequence is 13 residues long. The CDR3 sequence is CASKAGTNYGYTF. The CDR3 bases are TGTGCCAGTAAGGCAGGGACTAACTATGGCTACACCTTC.

V and J are TRBV4-1 and TRBJ2-7, with a possible D match to TRBD2 (6 bases). CDR3 length equals 15 residues. Germline CDR1 is MGHRA and CDR2 is YSYEKL. V was pared by 1 base and J by 5 bases, with 15 bases between. CDR3 residues: CASSQVYPGGDEQYF. The CDR3 coding sequence is TGCGCCAGCAGCCAAGTATACCCCGGGGGAGACGAGCAGTACTTC.